The clone carrying this TCR beta chain has just a few counts. The antigen is not known. The CDR3 is made up of 16 amino acids. Germline lookup yields CDR1 SEHNR and CDR2 FQNEAQ (reference sequence). Trimming at V came to 5 bases and at J to 6 bases, leaving 12 bases not matched to a gene. This sample was included in a study of identical twins. With template switching, a universal primer site was added, and the cDNA carried unique molecular identifiers. TCRdb fed the 5' RACE reads into MiXCR, producing one record per CDR3 protein. The data contain about 530,000 distinct CDR3 sequences, 13% to 15% of them singletons. Every one of the donors was a healthy Caucasian. Study-level points and caveats: Clonotypes of the beta chain that were abundant in cord blood carried fewer insertions (memory repertoires showed none). Twin pairs' shared out-of-frame alpha sequences were enriched in low generation probability.

The data were also submitted as part of a second study, on yellow fever vaccine responses in identical twins.

The sample taken for sequencing was CD4+ T cells sorted from blood. The sequence came from a woman aged 18 to 35 in good health. V usage is TRBV7-9 and J usage is TRBJ2-1; TRBD1 agrees at 8 bases. The CDR3 DNA reads as TGTGCCAGCAGCACCTGGACAGGGCCCAATTTCAATGAGCAGTTCTTC. Residues: CASSTWTGPNFNEQFF.